This T cell receptor beta chain was observed in a study of cytomegalovirus exposure and HLA in healthy donors (dated 2017 in TCRdb). With respect to the entire study: According to an earlier analysis of around 600 of the donors, some 180 million T cells yielded roughly 110 million unique TCR beta sequences and about 280 Gb of sequence data. An early release covering roughly 600 HLA-typed donors comprised about 300 gigabases of sequencing data and around 85 million unique TCR sequences. Of the approximately 370 genotyped donors, less than 85% were placed in the genetic ancestry cluster associated with self-reported Caucasian donors. The study aimed to test whether signatures of past pathogen exposure could be identified by cataloging public T cell receptors. The study used immunosequencing to profile the T cell repertoires of around 600 subjects and linked those repertoires to cytomegalovirus serostatus. In addition to the first cohort of around 670 subjects, a separate validation cohort of 120 different subjects was used. High-throughput TCR immunosequencing, statistical association of individual TCRs with disease status, and machine learning were combined to predict cytomegalovirus infection status. A later analysis re-analyzed previously published TCR beta repertoires from several hundred donors and added high-resolution HLA genotyping to study TCR occurrence patterns. Rather than drawing on any new phenotypic data, the later analysis identified candidate immune exposures from TCR beta sequences and the way those sequences occurred across donors. An earlier analysis of 500 to 750 of the donors applied high-throughput TCR beta sequencing to assess whether each TCR beta V gene segment acted as functional or pseudogenic. Alongside the repertoire data, information on donor age, sex, ethnicity and CMV serostatus was compiled. In a later genetic analysis, genome-wide SNP genotypes for about 55% of the 666 donors were used, and that subset was treated as a discovery cohort. Every repertoire in the discovery cohort had been generated on one and the same sequencing platform. HLA typing included class I and class II loci at four-digit resolution. The number of donors typed differed by locus, with roughly 629-640 for A, B, C, DRB1 and DQB1, about 500 for DQA1, over 600 for DPA1, and some 470 for DPB1. A handful of DR-DQ haplotypes were handled as single units for association and clustering because linkage in the cohort was strong. Across around 400 genotyped donors of the cohort, an average of about 240,000 unique TCR beta nucleotide sequences per donor were sequenced, and approximately 17% of those sequences were non-productive.

The cohort comprised around 690 healthy bone marrow donors. At the time of sampling, all cohort members were nominally healthy, though unrecorded immune exposures were likely present. The donor tested CMV seronegative and was one of the 352 seronegative cohort members. Every donor gave a peripheral blood sample, and the peripheral blood mononuclear cells from that sample were used for TCR beta sequencing. Genomic DNA extraction from the blood cell samples was performed with the Qiagen DNeasy Blood Extraction Kit. What the research found in general, with its limitations: Some IMGT-functional V segments, including TRBV6-2 and TRBV6-3, could not be distinguished by the 87-base-pair reads and were therefore excluded. A cluster of highly shared sequence variants was judged likely to represent a technical artifact of the sequencing pipeline. A later genetic analysis associated a missense DCLRE1C variant with V-gene and J-gene trimming of TCR beta chains, and an independent cohort replicated the association. Linkage disequilibrium might explain the correlated functional status among segregating V segments, but an unknown experimental factor could not be excluded. The classifier was reported to diagnose cytomegalovirus status with high specificity and sensitivity in both the original and validation cohorts. According to the authors, the approach could potentially be generalized to other disease states and immunological phenotypes. A few of the identified cytomegalovirus-associated TCR beta chains were confirmed in vitro to be specific for cytomegalovirus antigens. Immune exposure information for the cohort was limited to CMV serostatus. Because HLA typing was missing for some donors at each locus, association tests included only the typed subset. Compared with the roughly 670-donor mean, donors in an Asian-associated ancestry cluster had fewer N-insertions in productive TCRs, according to a later genetic analysis. Most TCR sequences were seen in very few donors, while some public TCRs were found in many individuals. Broadly in line with IMGT annotations, most TCR beta V segments showed up in productive rearrangements about 87% or about 30% of the time in an earlier analysis of around 550 of the donors. Several of the top co-occurrence clusters appeared to be linked to parvovirus B19, influenza, CMV and Epstein-Barr virus, according to a later analysis. In a later analysis, most CMV-associated TCR beta chains were found to appear HLA-restricted, with HLA associations seemingly driven largely by CMV exposure. A later analysis found that TCR association rates varied across HLA loci, with DRB1 alleles showing the most associated TCRs and HLA-C alleles the fewest. A later analysis associated 15,000 to 20,000 TCR beta sequences with specific HLA alleles at a false discovery rate of 0.05. In a later analysis, HLA-associated TCR beta chains were found to be more clonally expanded and to have lower generation probabilities than equally common non-associated chains. The study gave a list of under 200 TCR beta chains associated with cytomegalovirus. A further reported finding was that TCR beta sequences accurately predicted the HLA-A and HLA-B alleles for most subjects in the first cohort. When HLA alleles, especially DR and DQ, strongly co-occurred, TCR associations were difficult to assign to individual alleles. Over 15 rarely observed V segments, including chromosome 9 orphons, were excluded from the earlier analysis of about 500 of the donors because counts were too low. Roughly uniform sequencing depth across donors was assumed in presence/absence analyses, although this assumption may not hold. In this cohort, only TCR beta chains were sequenced, and detectable features were limited by the absence of alpha or paired-chain data.

As for this clone: Which antigen it targets is not known. Qualities for individual bases were not recorded, and no much larger clone is one base off.

Library method: the immunoSEQ multiplex PCR assay. For the multiplex PCR, a mixture combining 60 forward primers for TCR Vbeta segments and 13 reverse primers for TCR Jbeta segments was used. Amplification of the CDR3 region of rearranged TCR beta genes was performed with a multiplex PCR assay on genomic DNA. Amplified TCR beta libraries were sequenced as 87-base-pair reads on the Illumina HiSeq System. Concerning the study's data processing: Across the 666 repertoires, a later analysis counted roughly 77 million unique TCR beta chains, approximately 10 million of which were shared by at least two donors. A nearest-neighbor algorithm error-corrected the raw reads and collapsed the reads into unique sequences, merging closely related sequences to remove PCR and sequencing errors. To assign V, D and J gene segments, CDR3 sequences were aligned to IMGT reference sequences. For a sequence to be retained, a match of at least six nucleotides to both a V gene segment and a J gene segment was required. Rearrangements were classified as productive when the CDR3 lacked stop codons and remained in frame with V and J, and all other rearrangements were classified as non-productive. CDR3 was defined by IMGT convention, running from the second conserved V-encoded cysteine to the conserved J-encoded phenylalanine. In an earlier analysis of more than 550 of the donors, sequences lacking an unambiguous match to a single V gene segment were excluded. In an earlier analysis of approximately 610 of the donors, V segments were called functional above 56.7% productive rearrangements and were called segregating when the between-donor standard deviation exceeded 5%. A statistical classification framework was built to diagnose cytomegalovirus status from the catalog of TCR beta chain sequences. A later analysis assigned V and J genes by comparing TCR nucleotide sequences with IMGT/GENE-DB human TR gene sequences. In a later analysis, CDR3 sequences and most-parsimonious VDJ recombination scenarios were assigned using the TCRdist pipeline. In a later analysis, each TCR beta chain was defined by its CDR3 amino acid sequence together with its V-gene family, and reads without a unique V-gene family were excluded. As a way to deal with suspected cross-contamination and a sequencing artifact, a later analysis dropped 450 to 600 nucleotide sequences that were highly shared and had low generation probability. For each public chain, a later analysis derived a clonal expansion index from normalized ranks of inferred template counts within each repertoire. Generation probabilities in a later analysis came from a VDJ recombination model fitted to out-of-frame rearrangements, and those results were checked against IGoR. Hypergeometric tests were used in a later analysis to score TCR-TCR, TCR-HLA and TCR-CMV co-occurrence, with a repertoire-size bias correction applied to the TCR pairs. A later analysis estimated false discovery rates by permuting HLA or CMV assignments 20 times. In a later analysis, co-occurring TCRs were grouped with DBSCAN, and TCRdist sequence similarity was added when clustering was performed within HLA-allele-positive subsets. Repertoires with fewer than 30,000 or more than 120,000 public chains were left out of co-occurrence clustering, as were five repertoires with anomalous nucleotide sharing. TCRdb holds this immuneACCESS table with in-frame rearrangements only. Some clones are missing; in checked studies, unresolved V genes explain under half, and the rest has no known cause. V, J and clone size are those of that table, while D and trimming were read from the DNA. The sample table holds about 82,000 clones, of which around 82% were seen once. Clones ranked in the top ten supply about 3.5% of the sample.

Counted from cysteine to phenylalanine, this CDR3 has 15 amino acids. CDR3 DNA only is kept here, 45 bases in frame from base 1. V is shortened by 2 bases, J by 2 bases, and the region joining them spans 13 bases. CDR1 is given as GTSNPN and CDR2 as SVGIG, both from the germline V gene (reference sequence). The specimen was PBMCs. The sequence joins TRBV30 to TRBJ1-3, with the D gene not clear enough to name. The TCR originated in a man between 45 and 60 years old in good health and CMV-seronegative. The CDR3 has the sequence CAWSPPLGAGNTIYF. The nucleotide sequence is given as TGTGCCTGGAGTCCCCCGCTCGGGGCTGGAAACACCATATATTTT.